This T cell receptor (beta chain) came from a study of long-term antiretroviral therapy in people with HIV. Study-level background: It was about a decade after the earliest samples that the 2015 immediate-ART recommendation appeared. Study-wide findings and caveats: With ART, diversity went up but was still lower than in transplant donor controls. Blood sampling spanned 2004 to 2017, possibly under older ART regimens.

The authors ran the immunoSEQ assay, v3.0, at survey level. Sequencing was performed with immunoSEQ multiplex PCR; in TCRdb, only in-frame clones are kept and a portion is missing. There are 25,000 to 30,000 clones in the sample; 75% to 90% occur only once, and 13% to 15% lies in the top ten. Germline CDR1 KGHSH, CDR2 LQKENI. V dropped 6 bases and J dropped 2; count of bases not matched to a gene: 10. The CDR3 runs to 16 residues. Per individual, the PBMC samples numbered at least one pre-ART and at least two post-ART. As regards this clone: Its cognate antigen is unknown.

The receptor comes from a man aged 45-60 years with HIV. The rearrangement links TRBV18 to TRBJ1-3; TRBD1 matches 7 bases. This specimen consisted of unsorted PBMCs, obtained 2.9 years after starting antiretroviral therapy. The CDR3 loop is CASSQRDSRAGNTIYF. DNA of the CDR3: TGTGCCAGCTCTCAGAGGGACAGCCGAGCTGGAAACACCATATATTTT.